This T cell receptor (beta chain) derives from a study of T cells in Graves' hyperthyroidism and ophthalmopathy. This clonotype showed up many times. The germline gives CDR1 DFQATT, CDR2 SNEGSKA (reference sequence). This CDR3 spans 14 amino acids. Deletions cut 6 bases from V and 0 bases from J, with 15 bases between. Using RNA transcripts as the source, TCR beta CDR3 regions were amplified. RT-PCR in the first round (using the HTBI primer set) targeted the TCR CDR3. A single record per CDR3 protein comes from TCRdb applying MiXCR to the multiplex PCR reads. The sample carries 490,000 or so distinct CDR3 sequences, approximately 16% recorded once.

This sequence originates from a woman in her 30s with Graves' ophthalmopathy. The sample consisted of blood. The chain combines TRBV20-1 with TRBJ2-7; no definite D call. CDR3 nucleotide sequence: TGCAGTGCGATTCCTGACACGACCTCCTACGAGCAGTACTTC. This sequence encodes CSAIPDTTSYEQYF.